This T cell receptor (beta chain) was observed in a study of T cells in Graves' hyperthyroidism and ophthalmopathy. Across the whole study: Peripheral blood was drawn at first diagnosis, prior to all treatment. Whole-study findings and limits: Most clonotypes expanded in the thyroid (above 0.001) were also present in blood. Ophthalmopathy was model-predicted a median about 6 months pre-onset.

This clonotype appeared once. Its specificity is unknown. Uncontrolled infection, other autoimmune disease, pregnancy or lactation led to exclusion. The CDR3 has 16 residues. Trimming at V came to 5 bases and at J to 5 bases, leaving 10 bases not matched to a gene. Looked up from germline, CDR1 is SGHTA and CDR2 is FQGNSA. Amplified TCR beta CDR3 regions came from RNA transcripts. An initial round of RT-PCR targeting the TCR CDR3 relied on the HTBI primer set. TCRdb re-derived calls from the multiplex PCR reads in MiXCR, one entry per CDR3 protein. The data hold roughly 750,000 distinct CDR3 sequences, with about a sixth observed a single time.

The sequenced sample consisted of blood. The sequence was collected from a man aged 18 to 30 with Graves' hyperthyroidism. The genes are TRBV7-2 and TRBJ2-7; 12 nucleotides agree with TRBD2. CDR3 bases: TGTGCCAGCAGCGCCTTGCTAGCGGGAGGGCCGAACGAGCAGTACTTC. Residues: CASSALLAGGPNEQYF.